Sequencing of this TCR beta chain was carried out in a study of T cells in women clearing cervical HPV infection. Across the study: Donors had HPV16-related CIN3 or worse; 2 had invasive cancer. Notes on the study in general: Unknown T-cell numbers per sample may underlie the richness differences.

The germline CDR1 and CDR2 sequences are MRHNA and SNTAGT. V lost 2 bases and J lost 4; bases outside the gene matches: 1. This CDR3 has 14 amino acids. immunoSEQ multiplex PCR used an average of around 1,200 ng genomic DNA. Sequencing was performed with immunoSEQ multiplex PCR; in TCRdb, only in-frame clones are kept and a portion is missing. The sample has 23,000 or so clones, and its top ten clones hold over 5%. Of note for this clone: The antigen is undetermined. The CDR3 is cut off 3 residues early in the read; its end comes from the germline J gene.

This receptor was obtained from a woman between 18 and 75 years old with a cervical HPV16 infection that either progressed to CIN3+ or cleared (not recorded which). V is TRBV6-4 and J is TRBJ1-2; TRBD1 matches at 10 bases. Input material: blood buffy coat. Partial CDR3 DNA: TGTGCCAGCAGTGACGGGACAGGGGTCTATGGC. This encodes CASSDGTGVYG. Given in full, the CDR3 is CASSDGTGVYGYTF.